This TCR beta chain was obtained from a study of CD8 T cells in Susac syndrome. Per the germline V gene, CDR1 is DFQATT and CDR2 is SNEGSKA (reference sequence). The CDR3 sequence is 14 residues long. V was pared by 5 bases and J by 2 bases, with 8 bases of the junction left unmatched. Random hexamers were used to reverse transcribe an amount of 0.5 to 1 ug RNA. An immunoSEQ multiplex PCR generated amplified TCR beta CDR3 products spanning 54 Vbeta and 13 Jbeta. From the immunoSEQ multiplex PCR reads, TCRdb called clonotypes with MiXCR, one entry per CDR3 protein. Counted here are some 100,000 distinct CDR3 sequences, roughly 96% occurring once; the ten biggest clones make up 0.3%. The study sequenced TCR beta in blood CD8+ and CD4+ T cells.

The sample was CD8+ T cells from PBMCs. The sequence was obtained from a human donor with Susac syndrome. This chain uses TRBV20-1 with TRBJ2-7; TRBD1 matches at 8 bases. Here the CDR3 DNA reads TGCAGTGCTCCCACCGGACAGGGTACCTACGAGCAGTACTTC. Amino acid sequence: CSAPTGQGTYEQYF.